What follows describes a single TCR beta chain. The assay was immunoSEQ multiplex PCR, and TCRdb's table has in-frame clones only and misses some. The sample shows more than 100,000 clones, about 89% of them seen only once. CDR1 and CDR2 from the germline V gene are SGHDT and YYEEEE. This CDR3 region has 15 residues. Trimming removed 4 bases at V and 4 bases at J, with 17 bases between. The record originates from a study of control samples from healthy donors and cancer patients. The sequence was obtained from a man in his 60s with lung cancer. Sequenced input: PBMCs. V and J are TRBV5-6 and TRBJ1-1, with D maybe TRBD1 (5 bases). CDR3 sequence (DNA): TGTGCCAGCAGCCGCCAAGCGGGGGGAAGCACTGAAGCTTTCTTT. Its translation: CASSRQAGGSTEAFF.